Included here is one T cell receptor beta chain sequence, with context. Antigen unknown. Method: immunoSEQ multiplex PCR; TCRdb's copy keeps in-frame clones and lacks some. The sample lists approximately 110,000 clones, around 85% occurring once. The sample belongs to a study of T cell responses to AZD1222 COVID-19 vaccine. Study observations and caveats: Nearly half of spike-specific TCRs reportedly go after variant regions that carry no mutations. Sampling that yielded the repertoires occurred only after the peak T cell response. Distributed over spike, vaccine-associated CD4 TCRs predominated at 160-218 and 743-854.

Germline CDR1 MDHEN, CDR2 SYDVKM. The V gene lost 6 bases and the J gene lost 3 bases, with 14 bases spanning the gap. The CDR3 covers 14 residues. This sequence joins TRBV28 and TRBJ1-1; D unclear. The source is an adult who received the AZD1222 COVID-19 vaccine. The source material was peripheral blood, sampled 28 days after the second AZD1222 dose. CDR3 protein: CASRSGPGDTEAFF. CDR3 in DNA: TGTGCCAGCAGGTCGGGCCCGGGAGACACTGAAGCTTTCTTT.